This T cell receptor beta chain emerged from a study of a mutant IDH1 vaccine in newly diagnosed glioma. About the study: A roughly 62% male, approximately 38% female split and a mean age of about 40 years characterized treated patients. The earlier regimen, radiotherapy, temozolomide, or both, was most often both.

Trimming took off 0 bases at V and 8 bases at J, with 17 bases between the two ends. This CDR3 spans 16 amino acids. Germline V lookup: CDR1 MNHNY, CDR2 SVGAGI (reference sequence). This sample's time point: baseline, week 1 (first vaccination visit). The treatment was: pre-vaccination baseline after standard-of-care therapy. General study results and limits: Any relationship between pseudoprogression and changes in top peripheral T cell clonotypes seemed absent. Patients mounted vaccine-induced immune responses in 93.3% of cases.

Comment on this clone: Its antigen is undetermined.

Sequencing was performed with immunoSEQ multiplex PCR; in TCRdb, only in-frame clones are kept and a portion is missing. The sample contains tens of thousands of clones, approximately 93% of which appear only once. Sequenced material: PBMCs, taken from a glioma patient treated with radiotherapy, temozolomide or both. The receptor comes from a man in his forties with glioma. The chain is built from TRBV6-6 and TRBJ1-5; no clear D. The CDR3 loop reads CASSYSNVQVPKPQHF. CDR3 nucleotide sequence: TGTGCCAGCAGTTACTCGAACGTGCAGGTGCCTAAGCCCCAGCATTTT.